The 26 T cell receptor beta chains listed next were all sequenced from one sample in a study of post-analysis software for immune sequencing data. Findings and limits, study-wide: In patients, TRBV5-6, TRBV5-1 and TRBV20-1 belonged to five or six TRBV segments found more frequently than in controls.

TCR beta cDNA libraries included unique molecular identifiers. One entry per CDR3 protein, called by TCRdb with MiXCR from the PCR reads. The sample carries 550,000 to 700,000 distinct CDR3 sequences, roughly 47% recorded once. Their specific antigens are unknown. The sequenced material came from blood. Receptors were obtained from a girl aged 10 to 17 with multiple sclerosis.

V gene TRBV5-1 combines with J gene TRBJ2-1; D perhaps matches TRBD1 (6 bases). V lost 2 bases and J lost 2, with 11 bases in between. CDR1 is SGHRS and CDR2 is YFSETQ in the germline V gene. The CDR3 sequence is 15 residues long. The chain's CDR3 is CASSFKGDPYNEQFF. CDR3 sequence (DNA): TGCGCCAGCAGCTTTAAGGGGGACCCCTACAATGAGCAGTTCTTC.

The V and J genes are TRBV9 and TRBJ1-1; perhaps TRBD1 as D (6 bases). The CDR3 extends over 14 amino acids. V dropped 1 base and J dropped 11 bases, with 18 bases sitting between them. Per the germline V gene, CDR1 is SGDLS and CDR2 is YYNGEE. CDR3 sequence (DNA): TGTGCCAGCAGCGTAAAATCCAGGGGTACAACGGCTTTCTTT. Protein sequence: CASSVKSRGTTAFF.

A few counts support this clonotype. CDR3 residues: CASSQGIAGEPRETQYF. In DNA, the CDR3 is TGCGCCAGCAGCCAAGGCATAGCGGGGGAGCCAAGAGAAACCCAGTACTTC. V and J are TRBV4-1 and TRBJ2-5; 9 bases align to TRBD2. The V gene's germline CDR1 is MGHRA and CDR2 YSYEKL. CDR3 length: 17 amino acids. J gave up 8 bases and V 1 base, and 14 bases lay outside the gene matches.

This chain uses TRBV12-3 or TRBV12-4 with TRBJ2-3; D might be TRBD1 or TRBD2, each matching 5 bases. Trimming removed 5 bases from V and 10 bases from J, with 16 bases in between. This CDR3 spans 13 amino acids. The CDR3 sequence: CASSNRAPGPQYF. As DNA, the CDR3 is TGTGCCAGCAGTAACCGGGCCCCGGGGCCGCAGTATTTT.

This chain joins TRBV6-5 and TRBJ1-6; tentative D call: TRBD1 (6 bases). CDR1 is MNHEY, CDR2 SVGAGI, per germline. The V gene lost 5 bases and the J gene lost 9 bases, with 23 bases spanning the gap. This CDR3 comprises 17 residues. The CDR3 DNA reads TGTGCCAGCAGTACTCCAAACTGGGGGGCACGGAGTTCACCCCTCCACTTT. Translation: CASSTPNWGARSSPLHF.

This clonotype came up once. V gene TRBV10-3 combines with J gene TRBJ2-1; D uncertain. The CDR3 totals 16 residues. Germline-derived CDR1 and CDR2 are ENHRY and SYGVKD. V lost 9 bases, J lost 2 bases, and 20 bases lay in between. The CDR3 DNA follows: TGTGCCATTACCCCAGACGTTGACTCCGCCTACAATGAGCAGTTCTTC. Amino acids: CAITPDVDSAYNEQFF.

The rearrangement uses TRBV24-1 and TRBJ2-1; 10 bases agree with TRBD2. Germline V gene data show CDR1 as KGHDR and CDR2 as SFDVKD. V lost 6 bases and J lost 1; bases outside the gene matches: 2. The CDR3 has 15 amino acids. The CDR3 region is CATSQAGGSYNEQFF. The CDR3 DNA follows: TGTGCCACCAGTCAAGCGGGAGGGTCCTACAATGAGCAGTTCTTC.

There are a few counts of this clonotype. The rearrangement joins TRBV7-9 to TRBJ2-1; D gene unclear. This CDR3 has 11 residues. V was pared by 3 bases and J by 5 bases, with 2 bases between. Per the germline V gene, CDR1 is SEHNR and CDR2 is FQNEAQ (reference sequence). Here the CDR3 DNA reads TGTGCCAGCAGCTTTAACAATGAGCAGTTCTTC. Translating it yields CASSFNNEQFF.

As DNA, the CDR3 is TGCGCCAGCAGCCAAGGGACACCCCCGGGTCAGCCCCAGCATTTT. Amino acid sequence: CASSQGTPPGQPQHF. The chain recombines TRBV4-1 with TRBJ1-5; a weak D match, TRBD1 (5 bases). Germline assignment: CDR1 MGHRA and CDR2 YSYEKL. The CDR3 has 15 amino acids. The V end lost 1 base, the J end lost 6 bases, and 13 bases lay between the germline ends.

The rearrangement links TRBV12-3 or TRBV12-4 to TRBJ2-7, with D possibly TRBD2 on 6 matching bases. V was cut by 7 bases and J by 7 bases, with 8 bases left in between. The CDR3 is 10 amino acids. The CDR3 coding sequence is TGTGCCAGCAACCGGGGGGAGCAGTACTTC. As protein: CASNRGEQYF.

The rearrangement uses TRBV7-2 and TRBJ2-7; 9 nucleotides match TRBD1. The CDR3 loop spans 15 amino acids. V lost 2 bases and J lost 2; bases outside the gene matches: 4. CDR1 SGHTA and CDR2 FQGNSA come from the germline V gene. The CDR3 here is CASSLYRGPPYEQYF. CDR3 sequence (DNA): TGTGCCAGCAGCTTATACAGGGGGCCCCCCTACGAGCAGTACTTC.

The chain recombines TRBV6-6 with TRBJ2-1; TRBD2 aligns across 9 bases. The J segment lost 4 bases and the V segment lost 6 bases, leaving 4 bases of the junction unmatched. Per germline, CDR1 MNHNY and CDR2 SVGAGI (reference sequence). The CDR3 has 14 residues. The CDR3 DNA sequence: TGTGCCAGCAGGTTGCGGGAGGGATACAATGAGCAGTTCTTC. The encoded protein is CASRLREGYNEQFF.

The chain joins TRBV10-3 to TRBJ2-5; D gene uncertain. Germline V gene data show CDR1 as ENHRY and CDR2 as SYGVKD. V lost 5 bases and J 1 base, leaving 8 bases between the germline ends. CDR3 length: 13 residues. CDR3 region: CAISRALQETQYF. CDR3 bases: TGTGCCATCAGTCGGGCCCTCCAAGAGACCCAGTACTTC.

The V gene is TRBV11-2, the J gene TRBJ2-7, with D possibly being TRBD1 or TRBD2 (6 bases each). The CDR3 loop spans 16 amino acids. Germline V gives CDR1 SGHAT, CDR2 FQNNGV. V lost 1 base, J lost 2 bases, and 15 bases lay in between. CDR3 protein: CASSLGGWRDTYEQYF. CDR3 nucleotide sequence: TGTGCCAGCAGCTTAGGGGGGTGGAGGGACACCTACGAGCAGTACTTC. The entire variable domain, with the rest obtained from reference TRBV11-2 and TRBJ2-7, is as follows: EAGVAQSPRYKIIEKRQSVAFWCNPISGHATLYWYQQILGQGPKLLIQFQNNGVVDDSQLPKDRFSAERLKGVDSTLKIQPAKLEDSAVYLCASSLGGWRDTYEQYFGPGTRLTVT.

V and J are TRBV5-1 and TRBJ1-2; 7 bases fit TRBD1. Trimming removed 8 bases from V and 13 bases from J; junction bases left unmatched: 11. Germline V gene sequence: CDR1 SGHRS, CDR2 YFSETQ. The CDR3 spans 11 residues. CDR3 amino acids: CASHAGQFITF. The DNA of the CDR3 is TGCGCCAGTCACGCGGGACAGTTTATCACCTTC.

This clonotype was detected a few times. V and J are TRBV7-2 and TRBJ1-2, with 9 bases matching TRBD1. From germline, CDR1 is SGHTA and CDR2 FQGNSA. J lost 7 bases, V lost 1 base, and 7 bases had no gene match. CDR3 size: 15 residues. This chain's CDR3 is CASSLVWTGEGGYTF. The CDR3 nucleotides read TGTGCCAGCAGCTTAGTATGGACAGGGGAGGGTGGCTACACCTTC.

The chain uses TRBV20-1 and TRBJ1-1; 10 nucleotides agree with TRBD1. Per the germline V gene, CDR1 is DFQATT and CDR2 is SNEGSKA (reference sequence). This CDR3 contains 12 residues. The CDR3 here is CRTGTGATEAFF. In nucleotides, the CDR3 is TGCCGTACCGGGACAGGGGCCACTGAAGCTTTCTTT.

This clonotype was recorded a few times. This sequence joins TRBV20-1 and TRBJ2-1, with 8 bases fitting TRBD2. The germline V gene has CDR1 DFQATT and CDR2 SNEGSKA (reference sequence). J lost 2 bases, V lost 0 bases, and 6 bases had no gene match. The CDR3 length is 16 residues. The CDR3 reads CSARDRAGVPYNEQFF. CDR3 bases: TGCAGTGCTAGAGATCGAGCGGGAGTTCCCTACAATGAGCAGTTCTTC.

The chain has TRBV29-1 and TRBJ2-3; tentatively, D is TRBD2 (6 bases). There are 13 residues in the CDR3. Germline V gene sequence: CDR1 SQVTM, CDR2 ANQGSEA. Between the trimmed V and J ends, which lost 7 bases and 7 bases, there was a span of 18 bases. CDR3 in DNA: TGCAGCGCTGGGGGACTGCGGGGACATACGCAGTATTTT. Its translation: CSAGGLRGHTQYF.

The CDR3 sequence is CASSQDSGQGIWWGNQPQHF. In DNA, the CDR3 is TGTGCCAGCAGCCAAGACTCGGGACAGGGGATTTGGTGGGGCAATCAGCCCCAGCATTTT. The chain combines TRBV3-1 with TRBJ1-5, with TRBD1 matching over 10 bases. V gave up 0 bases and J gave up 2 bases; unmatched junction bases: 13. Germline V gene lookup returns CDR1 LGHDT and CDR2 YNNKEL (reference sequence). The CDR3 extends over 20 amino acids.

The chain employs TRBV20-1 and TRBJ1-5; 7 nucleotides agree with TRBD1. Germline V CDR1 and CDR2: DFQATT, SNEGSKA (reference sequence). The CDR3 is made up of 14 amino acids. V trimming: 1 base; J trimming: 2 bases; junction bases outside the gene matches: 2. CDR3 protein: CSARGGQGNQPQHF. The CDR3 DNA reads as TGCAGTGCTAGAGGAGGACAGGGCAATCAGCCCCAGCATTTT.

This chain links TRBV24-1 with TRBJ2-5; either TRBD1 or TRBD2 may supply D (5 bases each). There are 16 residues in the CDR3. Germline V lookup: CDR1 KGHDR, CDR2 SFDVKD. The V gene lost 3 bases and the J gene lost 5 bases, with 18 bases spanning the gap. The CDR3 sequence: CATSDLRDGKRETQYF. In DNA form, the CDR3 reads TGTGCCACCAGTGATCTCCGGGACGGGAAAAGGGAGACCCAGTACTTC.

This CDR3 reads CASRLGLAGLAGAPTHTDTQYF. CDR3 bases: TGTGCCAGCAGACTCGGGCTCGCGGGACTAGCGGGCGCCCCGACCCACACAGATACGCAGTATTTT. The V gene is TRBV12-3 or TRBV12-4, the J gene TRBJ2-3, with 12 bases aligning to TRBD2. The CDR3 length is 22 residues. V dropped 6 bases and J dropped 2; count of bases not matched to a gene: 24.

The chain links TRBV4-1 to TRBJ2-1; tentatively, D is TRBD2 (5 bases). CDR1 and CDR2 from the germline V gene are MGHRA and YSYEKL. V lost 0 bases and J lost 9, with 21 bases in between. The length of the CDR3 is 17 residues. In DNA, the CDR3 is TGCGCCAGCAGCCAAGAGAGGGTGCGTAGCGTTAGTAGTGAGCAGTTCTTC. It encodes CASSQERVRSVSSEQFF.

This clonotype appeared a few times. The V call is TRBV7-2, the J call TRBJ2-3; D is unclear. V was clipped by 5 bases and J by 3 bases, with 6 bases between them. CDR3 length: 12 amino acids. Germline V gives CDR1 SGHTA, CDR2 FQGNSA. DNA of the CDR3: TGTGCCAGCAGCCGGCAGACAGATACGCAGTATTTT. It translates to CASSRQTDTQYF.

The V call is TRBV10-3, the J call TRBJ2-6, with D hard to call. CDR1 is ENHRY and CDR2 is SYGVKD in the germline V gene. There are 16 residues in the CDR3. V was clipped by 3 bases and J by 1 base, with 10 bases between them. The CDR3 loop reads CAISDRPSSGANVLTF. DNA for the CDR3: TGTGCCATCAGTGACAGGCCCTCATCTGGGGCCAACGTCCTGACTTTC.